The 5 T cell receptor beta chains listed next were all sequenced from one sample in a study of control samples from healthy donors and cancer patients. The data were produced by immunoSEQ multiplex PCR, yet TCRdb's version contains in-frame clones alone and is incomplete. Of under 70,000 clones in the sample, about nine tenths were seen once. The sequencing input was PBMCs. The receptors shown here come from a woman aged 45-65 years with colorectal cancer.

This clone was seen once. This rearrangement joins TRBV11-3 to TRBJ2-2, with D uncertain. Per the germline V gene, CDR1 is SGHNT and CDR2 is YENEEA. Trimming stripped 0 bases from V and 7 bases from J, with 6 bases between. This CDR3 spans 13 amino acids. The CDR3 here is CASSLEGRGELFF. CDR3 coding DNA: TGTGCCAGCAGCTTAGAAGGTCGCGGGGAGCTGTTTTTT.

CDR3 residues: CASSPSGSPEQFF. The CDR3 DNA is TGTGCCAGTAGTCCTAGCGGGAGCCCTGAGCAGTTCTTC. The chain joins TRBV19 to TRBJ2-1, with 10 bases fitting TRBD2. J was trimmed by 9 bases and V by 5 bases; bases with no gene match: 4. The CDR3 sequence is 13 residues long. Germline CDR1 LNHDA, CDR2 SQIVND (reference sequence).

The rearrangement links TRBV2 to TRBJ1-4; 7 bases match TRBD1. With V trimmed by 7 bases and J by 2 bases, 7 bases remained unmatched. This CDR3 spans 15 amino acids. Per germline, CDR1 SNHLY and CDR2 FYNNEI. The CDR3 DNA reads TGTGCCAGCACTAGACAGGGTACGACTAATGAAAAACTGTTTTTT. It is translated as CASTRQGTTNEKLFF.

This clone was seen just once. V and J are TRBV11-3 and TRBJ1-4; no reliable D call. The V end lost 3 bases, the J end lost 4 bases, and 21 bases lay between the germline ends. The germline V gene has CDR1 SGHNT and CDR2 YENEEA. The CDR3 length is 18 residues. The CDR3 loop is CASSFRSQARVFNEKLFF. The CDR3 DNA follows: TGTGCCAGCAGCTTTCGGTCGCAGGCCCGGGTATTTAATGAAAAACTGTTTTTT.

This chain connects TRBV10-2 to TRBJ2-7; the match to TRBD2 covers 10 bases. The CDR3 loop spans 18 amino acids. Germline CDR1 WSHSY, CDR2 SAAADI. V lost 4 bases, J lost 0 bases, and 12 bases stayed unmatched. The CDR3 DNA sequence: TGCGCCAGCAGTGCTCAAGCGGGAGGGCCTGCCTACTCCTACGAGCAGTACTTC. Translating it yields CASSAQAGGPAYSYEQYF.